The entry that follows covers one T cell receptor beta chain sequence. This specimen belongs to a study of PD-L1 blockade in urothelial cancer. Across the whole study: Median T cell yield from blood was fewer than 150,000.

The time point here: peripheral blood 6 weeks after treatment start. Each patient gave between 1 and 8 samples of peripheral blood mononuclear cells, which were collected pretreatment and during treatment. CDR3 length: 16 amino acids. V was clipped by 4 bases and J by 2 bases; unmatched bases: 5. Germline V lookup: CDR1 ENHRY, CDR2 SYGVKD. Synthetic TCR analog templates were added to each PCR reaction. TCRdb's table, derived via immunoSEQ multiplex PCR, lists solely in-frame clones and lacks some. Among around 53,000 clones listed, about 85% were seen once. The sample here was PBMCs, taken around atezolizumab (anti-PD-L1) treatment. This sequence joins TRBV10-3 and TRBJ2-6, with 7 nucleotides matching TRBD1. The receptor comes from a middle-aged man with urothelial cancer. For the CDR3, the DNA is TGTGCCATCAGTGTAGGGGGCGTGACTGGGGCCAACGTCCTGACTTTC. Amino acids: CAISVGGVTGANVLTF.